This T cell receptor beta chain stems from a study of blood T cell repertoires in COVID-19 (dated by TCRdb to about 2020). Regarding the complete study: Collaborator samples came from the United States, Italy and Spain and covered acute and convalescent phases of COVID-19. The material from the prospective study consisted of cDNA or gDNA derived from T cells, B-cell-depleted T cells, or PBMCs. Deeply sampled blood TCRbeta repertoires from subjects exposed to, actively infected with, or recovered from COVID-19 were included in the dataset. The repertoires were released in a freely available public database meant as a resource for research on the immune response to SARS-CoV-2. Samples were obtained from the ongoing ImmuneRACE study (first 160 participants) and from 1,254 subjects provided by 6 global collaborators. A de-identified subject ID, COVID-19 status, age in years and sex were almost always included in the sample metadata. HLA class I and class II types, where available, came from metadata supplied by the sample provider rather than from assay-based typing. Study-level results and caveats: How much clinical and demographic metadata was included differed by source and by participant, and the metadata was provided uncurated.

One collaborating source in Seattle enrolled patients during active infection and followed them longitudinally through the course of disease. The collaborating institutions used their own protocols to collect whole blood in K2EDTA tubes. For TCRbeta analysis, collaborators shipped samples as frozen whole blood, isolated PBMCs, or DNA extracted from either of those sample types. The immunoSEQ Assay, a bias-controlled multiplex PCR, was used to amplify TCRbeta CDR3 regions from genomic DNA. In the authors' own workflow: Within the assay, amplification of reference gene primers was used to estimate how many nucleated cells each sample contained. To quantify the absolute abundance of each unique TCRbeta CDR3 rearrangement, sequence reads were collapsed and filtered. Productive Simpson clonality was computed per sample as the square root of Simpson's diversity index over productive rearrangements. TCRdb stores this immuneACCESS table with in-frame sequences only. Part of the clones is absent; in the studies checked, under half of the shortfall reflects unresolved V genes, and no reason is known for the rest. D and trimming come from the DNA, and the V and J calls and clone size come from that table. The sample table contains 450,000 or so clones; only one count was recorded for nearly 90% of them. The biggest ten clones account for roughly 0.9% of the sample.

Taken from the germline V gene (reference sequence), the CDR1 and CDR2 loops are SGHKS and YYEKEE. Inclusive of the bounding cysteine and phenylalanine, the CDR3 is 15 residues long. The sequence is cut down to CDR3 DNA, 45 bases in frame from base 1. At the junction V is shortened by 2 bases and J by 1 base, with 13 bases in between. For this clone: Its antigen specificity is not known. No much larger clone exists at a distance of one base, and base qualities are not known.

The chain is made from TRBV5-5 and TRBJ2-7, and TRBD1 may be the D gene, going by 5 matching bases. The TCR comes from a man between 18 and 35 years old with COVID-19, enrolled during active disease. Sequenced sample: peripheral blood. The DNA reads TGTGCCAGCAGCTTTGTTCAGGGCCAGTCCTACGAGCAGTACTTC. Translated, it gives CASSFVQGQSYEQYF.